This T cell receptor beta chain was found in a study of control samples from healthy donors and cancer patients. This clone has only one observation. Libraries were prepared by immunoSEQ multiplex PCR; TCRdb keeps only in-frame clonotypes and omits some of them. There are about 140,000 clones in the sample; roughly 90% occur only once, and over 9% lies in the top ten. V shed 8 bases and J 4 bases; nucleotides not matched to a gene: 12. Germline V gene lookup returns CDR1 LNHDA and CDR2 SQIVND (reference sequence). The CDR3 runs 15 residues. The specimen sequenced was blood. The V and J genes are TRBV19 and TRBJ2-3; 7 bases line up with TRBD2. The source of this sequence is a man aged 25-45 years in good health. The CDR3 DNA sequence: TGTGCCAGTCGAGTGCGCGGGAGTTCCCCAGATACGCAGTATTTT. Its translation is CASRVRGSSPDTQYF.